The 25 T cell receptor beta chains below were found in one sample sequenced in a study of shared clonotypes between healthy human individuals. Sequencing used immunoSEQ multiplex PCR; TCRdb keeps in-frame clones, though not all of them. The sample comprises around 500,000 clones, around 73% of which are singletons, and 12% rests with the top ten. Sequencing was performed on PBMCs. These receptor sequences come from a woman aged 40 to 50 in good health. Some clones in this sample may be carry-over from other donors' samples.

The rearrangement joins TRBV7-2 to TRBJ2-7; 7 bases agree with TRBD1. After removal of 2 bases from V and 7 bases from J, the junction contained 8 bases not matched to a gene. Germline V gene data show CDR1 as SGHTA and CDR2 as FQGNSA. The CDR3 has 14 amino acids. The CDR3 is CASSLNGDSREQYF. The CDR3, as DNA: TGTGCCAGCAGCTTAAACGGGGACAGTCGGGAGCAGTACTTC.

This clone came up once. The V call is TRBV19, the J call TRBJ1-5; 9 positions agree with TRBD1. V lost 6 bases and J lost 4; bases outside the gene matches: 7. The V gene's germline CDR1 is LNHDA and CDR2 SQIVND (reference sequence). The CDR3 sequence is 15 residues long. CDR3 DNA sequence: TGTGCCAGTAGGGATGCCGGACAGGGGAATCAGCCCCAGCATTTT. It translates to CASRDAGQGNQPQHF.

CDR3 in amino acids: CASRSSVGGIEQYF. The CDR3 coding sequence is TGTGCCAGCAGAAGTAGCGTGGGTGGAATCGAGCAGTACTTC. The V call is TRBV7-2, the J call TRBJ2-7; TRBD2 might be the D (5 bases). V shed 6 bases and J shed 6 bases, with 18 bases lying between them. The CDR3 extends over 14 amino acids. Germline CDR1 is SGHTA and CDR2 is FQGNSA.

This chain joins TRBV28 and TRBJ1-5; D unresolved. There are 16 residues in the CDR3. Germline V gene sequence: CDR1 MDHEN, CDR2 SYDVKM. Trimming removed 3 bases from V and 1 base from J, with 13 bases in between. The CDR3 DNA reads TGTGCCAGCAGTTTTCTGGTGGGGATCAGCAATCAGCCCCAGCATTTT. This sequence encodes CASSFLVGISNQPQHF.

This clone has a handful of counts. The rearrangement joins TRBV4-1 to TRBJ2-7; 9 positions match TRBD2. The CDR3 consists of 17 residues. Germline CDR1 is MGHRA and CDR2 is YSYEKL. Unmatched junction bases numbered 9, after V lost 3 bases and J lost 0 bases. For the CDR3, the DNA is TGCGCCAGCAGCCAGCGAGGACTAGCGAGGATCTCCTACGAGCAGTACTTC. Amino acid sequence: CASSQRGLARISYEQYF.

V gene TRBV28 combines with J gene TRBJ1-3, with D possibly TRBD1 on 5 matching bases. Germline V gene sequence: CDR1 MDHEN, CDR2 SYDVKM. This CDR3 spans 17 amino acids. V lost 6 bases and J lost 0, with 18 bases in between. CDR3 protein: CASSSLPQGDSGNTIYF. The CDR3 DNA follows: TGTGCCAGCAGCTCCCTACCCCAGGGCGACTCTGGAAACACCATATATTTT.

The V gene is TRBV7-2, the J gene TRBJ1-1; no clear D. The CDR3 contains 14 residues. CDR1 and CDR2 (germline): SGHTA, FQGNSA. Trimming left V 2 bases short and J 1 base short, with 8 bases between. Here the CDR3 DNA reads TGTGCCAGCAGCTTATACGCAGAGAACACTGAAGCTTTCTTT. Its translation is CASSLYAENTEAFF. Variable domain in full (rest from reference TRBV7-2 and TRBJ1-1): GAGVSQSPSNKVTEKGKDVELRCDPISGHTALYWYRQSLGQGLEFLIYFQGNSAPDKSGLPSDRFSAERTGGSVSTLTIQRTQQEDSAVYLCASSLYAENTEAFFGQGTRLTVV.

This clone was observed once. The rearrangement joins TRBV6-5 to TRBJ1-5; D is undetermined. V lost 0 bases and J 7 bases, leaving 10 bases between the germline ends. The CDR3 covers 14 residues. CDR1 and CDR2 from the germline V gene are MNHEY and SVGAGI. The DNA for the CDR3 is TGTGCCAGCAGTTACTCGAGGAGTGCGCAGCCCCAGCATTTT. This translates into CASSYSRSAQPQHF.

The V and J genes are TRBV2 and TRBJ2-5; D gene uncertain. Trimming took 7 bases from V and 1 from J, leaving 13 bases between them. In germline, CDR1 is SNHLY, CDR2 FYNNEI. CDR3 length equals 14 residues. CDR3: CASNRNAIQETQYF. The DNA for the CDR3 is TGTGCCAGCAACAGAAATGCCATCCAAGAGACCCAGTACTTC.

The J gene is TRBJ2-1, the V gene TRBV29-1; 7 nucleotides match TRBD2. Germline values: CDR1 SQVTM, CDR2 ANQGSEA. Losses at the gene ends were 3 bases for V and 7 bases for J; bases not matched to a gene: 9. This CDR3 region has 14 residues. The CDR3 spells CSVEGRLARNEQFF. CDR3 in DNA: TGCAGCGTTGAGGGAAGACTAGCCCGTAATGAGCAGTTCTTC.

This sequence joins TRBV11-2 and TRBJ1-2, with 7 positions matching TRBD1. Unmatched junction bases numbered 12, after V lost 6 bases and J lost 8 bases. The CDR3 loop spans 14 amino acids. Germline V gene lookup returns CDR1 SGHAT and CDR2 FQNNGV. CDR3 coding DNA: TGTGCCAGCAGTTTCCCGGGAGGGGGCAGGGGCTACACCTTC. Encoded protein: CASSFPGGGRGYTF.

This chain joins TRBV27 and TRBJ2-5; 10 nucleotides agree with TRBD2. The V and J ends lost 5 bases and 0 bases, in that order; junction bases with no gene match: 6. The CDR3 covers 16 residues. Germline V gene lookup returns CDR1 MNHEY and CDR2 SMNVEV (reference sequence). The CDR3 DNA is TGTGCCAGCAGTATCCGGACTAGCGGTTACCAAGAGACCCAGTACTTC. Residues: CASSIRTSGYQETQYF.

The CDR3: CASSRGQGADEQYF. CDR3 coding DNA: TGTGCCAGCAGCCGAGGACAGGGGGCGGACGAGCAGTACTTC. The chain links TRBV2 to TRBJ2-7, with 11 bases matching TRBD1. Germline-derived CDR1 and CDR2 are SNHLY and FYNNEI. V dropped 6 bases and J dropped 5; count of bases not matched to a gene: 6. This CDR3 is 14 amino acids long.

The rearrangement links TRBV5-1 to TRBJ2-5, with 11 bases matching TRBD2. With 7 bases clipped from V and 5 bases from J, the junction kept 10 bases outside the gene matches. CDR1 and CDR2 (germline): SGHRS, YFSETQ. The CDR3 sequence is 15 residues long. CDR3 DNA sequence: TGCGCCAGCGGAATATTAGCGGGAGGGCAGGAGACCCAGTACTTC. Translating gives CASGILAGGQETQYF.

CDR3 DNA sequence: TGTGCCAGCAGCTTGAGTGGGGATACGCAGTATTTT. Its protein is CASSLSGDTQYF. The chain joins TRBV7-8 to TRBJ2-3; D uncertain. V lost 3 bases and J lost 6, with 7 bases in between. The length of the CDR3 is 12 residues. Per germline, CDR1 SGHVS and CDR2 FQNEAQ.

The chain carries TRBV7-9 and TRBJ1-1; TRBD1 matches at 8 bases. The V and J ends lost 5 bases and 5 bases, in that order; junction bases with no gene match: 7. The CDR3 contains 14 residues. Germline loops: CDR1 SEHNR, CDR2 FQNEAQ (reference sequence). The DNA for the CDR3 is TGTGCCAGCAGCCCCTGGACAGGGAAGACTGAAGCTTTCTTT. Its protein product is CASSPWTGKTEAFF.

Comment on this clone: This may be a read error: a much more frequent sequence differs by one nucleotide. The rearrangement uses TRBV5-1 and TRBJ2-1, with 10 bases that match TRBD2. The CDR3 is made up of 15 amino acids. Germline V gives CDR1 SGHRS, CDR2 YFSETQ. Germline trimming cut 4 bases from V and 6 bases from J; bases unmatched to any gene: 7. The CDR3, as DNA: TGCGCCAGCAGCCAACTAGCGGGAACTGCCAATGAGCAGTTCTTC. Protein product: CASSQLAGTANEQFF.

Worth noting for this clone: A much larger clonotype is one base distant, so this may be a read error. This chain's CDR3 is CASSEISGNKDEQYF. For the CDR3, the DNA is TGTGCCAGCAGTGAGATTAGCGGGAATAAAGACGAGCAGTACTTC. This chain joins TRBV6-1 and TRBJ2-7; 8 bases are a match to TRBD2. There are 15 residues in the CDR3. V shed 3 bases, J shed 5 bases, and the junction held 9 bases outside the gene matches. Germline assignment: CDR1 MNHNS and CDR2 SASEGT.

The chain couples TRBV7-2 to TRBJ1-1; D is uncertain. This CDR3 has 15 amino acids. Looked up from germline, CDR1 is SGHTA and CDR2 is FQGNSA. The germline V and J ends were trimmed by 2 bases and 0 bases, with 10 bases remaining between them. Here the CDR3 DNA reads TGTGCCAGCAGCTTAAGGCAGACCCTGAACACTGAAGCTTTCTTT. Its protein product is CASSLRQTLNTEAFF. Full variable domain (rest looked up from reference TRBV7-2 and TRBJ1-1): GAGVSQSPSNKVTEKGKDVELRCDPISGHTALYWYRQSLGQGLEFLIYFQGNSAPDKSGLPSDRFSAERTGGSVSTLTIQRTQQEDSAVYLCASSLRQTLNTEAFFGQGTRLTVV.

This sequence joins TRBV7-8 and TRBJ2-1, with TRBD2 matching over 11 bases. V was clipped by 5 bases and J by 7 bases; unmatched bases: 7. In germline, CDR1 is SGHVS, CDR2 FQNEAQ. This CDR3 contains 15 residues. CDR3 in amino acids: CASSLSGRAGNEQFF. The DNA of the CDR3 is TGTGCCAGCAGCCTTAGCGGGAGGGCCGGTAATGAGCAGTTCTTC.

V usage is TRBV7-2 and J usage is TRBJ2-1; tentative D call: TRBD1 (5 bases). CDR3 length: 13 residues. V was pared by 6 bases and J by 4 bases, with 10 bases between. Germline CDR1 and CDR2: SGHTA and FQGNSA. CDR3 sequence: CASRPDTYNEQFF. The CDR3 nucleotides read TGTGCCAGCAGACCGGACACATACAATGAGCAGTTCTTC.

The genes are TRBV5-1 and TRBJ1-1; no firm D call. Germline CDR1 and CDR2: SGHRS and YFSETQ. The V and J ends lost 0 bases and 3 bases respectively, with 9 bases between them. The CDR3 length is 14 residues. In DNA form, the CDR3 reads TGCGCCAGCAGCTTGGTTGGGGTTGACACTGAAGCTTTCTTT. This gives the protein CASSLVGVDTEAFF.

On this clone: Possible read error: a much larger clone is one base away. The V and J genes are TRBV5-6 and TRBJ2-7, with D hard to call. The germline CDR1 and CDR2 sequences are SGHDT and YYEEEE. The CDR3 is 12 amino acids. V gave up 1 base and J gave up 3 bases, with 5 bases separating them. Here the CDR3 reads CASSLKGYEQYF. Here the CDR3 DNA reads TGTGCCAGCAGCTTGAAGGGCTACGAGCAGTACTTC.

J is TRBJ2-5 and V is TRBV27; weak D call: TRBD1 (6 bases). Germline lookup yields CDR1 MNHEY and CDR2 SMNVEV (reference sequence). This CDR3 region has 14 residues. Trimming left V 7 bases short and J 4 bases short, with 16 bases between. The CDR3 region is CASKSTGMVETQYF. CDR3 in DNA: TGTGCCAGCAAGAGTACAGGGATGGTAGAGACCCAGTACTTC.

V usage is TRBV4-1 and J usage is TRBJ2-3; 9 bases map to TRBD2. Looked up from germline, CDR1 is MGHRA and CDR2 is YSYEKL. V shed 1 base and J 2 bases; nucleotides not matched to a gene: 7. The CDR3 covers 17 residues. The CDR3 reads CASSQGEASGNTDTQYF. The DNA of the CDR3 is TGCGCCAGCAGCCAAGGGGAAGCTAGCGGGAACACAGATACGCAGTATTTT.